This TCR beta chain was recorded in a study of spatial heterogeneity in lung cancer (dated by TCRdb to about 2019). Study-level background: Beta-chain transcripts were consistently detected in greater numbers than alpha-chain transcripts, which likely reflects a higher abundance of beta-chain transcripts. In tumor regions, TCR transcript counts showed a strong correlation with a T cell transcriptional module score from matched bulk RNA-seq. In the raw uncorrected reads, each unique combination of TCR and UMI appeared more than ten times on average. In non-small cell lung cancer, the study quantitatively compared TCR alpha and beta repertoires across several tumor regions, matched nontumor lung, and blood. The study linked features of the TCR repertoire to counts of nonsynonymous mutations, which were determined by whole-exome sequencing of tumor tissue. At surgery, over 200 tumor regions, almost 65 matched nontumor lung samples and 56 PBMC samples were TCR-sequenced for both alpha and beta chains. Results the study describes overall, beyond this receptor: TCR-seq was estimated to cover only about 7.6% of tumor T cells for alpha chains and 12% to 15% for beta chains. A correlation was observed between the number of expanded intratumoral alpha and beta TCRs and the tumor nonsynonymous mutation count. Confirming at a functional level the hypothesis that regional TCRs recognize regional mutations was considered to require additional single-cell paired TCR alpha and beta sequencing. The count of ubiquitous expanded TCRs correlated with the count of ubiquitous nonsynonymous mutations, and the count of regional expanded TCRs correlated with the count of regional nonsynonymous mutations.

The time point label of this sample denotes: sample taken at primary tumor resection. The donors were 60 to 80 patients from the lung TRACERx cohort who had early-stage, untreated non-small cell lung cancer. TCR sequencing used whole RNA extracted from tumor and nontumor lung tissue, or from cryopreserved PBMC samples, without cell sorting. A patient was chosen for TCR sequencing only when enough RNA was available from at least two tumor regions. Before selection, tumor and adjacent nontumor lung specimens were reviewed by a lung pathologist. This clonotype was observed at least ten times. No antigen is known for it. Base qualities are not provided; no much larger clone lies one nucleotide away. The trim is 10 bases for V and 4 bases for J, with a gap of 18 bases between the germline ends. The CDR3, from cysteine to phenylalanine, totals 14 residues. Left in the record is the CDR3 DNA by itself, 42 bases read in frame from the first base. Looking up the germline V gene yields CDR1 SNHLY and CDR2 FYNNEI.

The protocol used for the library was 5' RACE. Sequencing was carried out with a NextSeq 500. To allow correction of PCR and sequencing errors, the TCR library protocol tagged every TCR cDNA molecule with a unique molecular identifier. The original methods were these. Decombinator tools were used for TCR identification, UMI-based error correction and CDR3 extraction. Expanded TCRs were defined as those above a frequency of 2 per 1,000, corresponding to the top 1% of the tumor frequency distribution. Expanded tumor TCRs were classed as regional if statistically deemed absent (corrected P<0.05) from at least one tumor region, otherwise ubiquitous. Renyi diversity was computed with the R vegan package after each repertoire had been subsampled 100 times to 5,000 TCRs. CDR3 similarity networks were built from amino acid triplet string-kernel similarity, with CDR3s being connected when pairwise similarity was above 0.82. TCRdb handled the public reads itself, with Q25 trimming in fastp and clone calling in MiXCR, and kept productive beta chains. Each record represents a unique CDR3 protein, reported with the most common genes and DNA among its rows. These V and J calls are TCRdb output, not the study's own analysis. Counted in this sample were about 27,000 distinct CDR3 sequences; 7.1% of them appeared once. Of the sample, almost 25% falls within the top ten clones.

The V and J segments used are TRBV2 and TRBJ2-3; the D gene assignment is ambiguous. This TCR was recovered from a male donor with early-stage non-small cell lung cancer. Sequencing was performed on lung tumor tissue, taken at surgery. The CDR3 protein: CAILGMSLADTQYF. The sequenced DNA is TGTGCCATCCTGGGGATGTCGCTGGCAGATACGCAGTATTTT. This CDR3, with the reference TRBV2 and TRBJ2-3 proteins standing in past its ends, gives the full variable domain EPEVTQTPSHQVTQMGQEVILRCVPISNHLYFYWYRQILGQKVEFLVSFYNNEISEKSEIFDDQFSVERPDGSNFTLKIRSTKLEDSAMYFCAILGMSLADTQYFGPGTRLTVL.